These 23 T cell receptor beta chains were all obtained from the same sample, sequenced in a study of blood T cells in healthy people across ages. It was with a sample-barcoded 5' primer and a J-beta primer mix that a second PCR of roughly 6 to 12 cycles was run. MiXCR, applied by TCRdb to the 5' RACE reads, yields one record per CDR3 protein. The repertoire holds hundreds of thousands of distinct CDR3 sequences, with about 49% as singletons. The sample comprised blood. The receptors here all came from a man between 60 and 70 years old in good health.

The rearrangement uses TRBV15 and TRBJ2-3; D perhaps matches TRBD2 (6 bases). The CDR3 is 14 amino acids. Germline CDR1 LNHNV, CDR2 YYDKDF (reference sequence). Deletions cut 5 bases from V and 0 bases from J, with 9 bases between. CDR3 sequence reads: CATSGGTSTDTQYF. As DNA, the CDR3 is TGTGCCACCAGCGGGGGGACTAGCACAGATACGCAGTATTTT.

The V call is TRBV25-1, the J call TRBJ2-5; TRBD1 matches 9 bases. Germline lookup yields CDR1 MGHDK and CDR2 SYGVNS. V was pared by 2 bases and J by 4 bases, with 5 bases of the junction left unmatched. This CDR3 is built from 15 residues. The CDR3 loop is CASSEEGQGTETQYF. The DNA of the CDR3 is TGTGCCAGCAGTGAAGAGGGACAGGGCACAGAGACCCAGTACTTC.

The chain uses TRBV7-2 and TRBJ1-1; D uncertain. This CDR3 comprises 13 residues. Germline CDR1 reads SGHTA; CDR2 reads FQGNSA. Trimming stripped 5 bases from V and 4 bases from J, with 11 bases between. This chain's CDR3 is CASSTRLGTEAFF. CDR3 nucleotides: TGTGCCAGCAGCACCCGGTTGGGCACTGAAGCTTTCTTT.

Points on this clonotype: A junction end diverges from the germline sequence, so it may reflect a read error. The chain carries TRBV12-3 or TRBV12-4 and TRBJ2-1; the match to TRBD2 covers 8 bases. The CDR3 spans 17 residues. The CDR3 here is CASSFPMGRAGVVEQFF. As DNA, the CDR3 is TGTGCCAGCAGTTTCCCCATGGGACGAGCGGGAGTTGTTGAGCAATTCTTC.

Of note for this clonotype: This may arise from a read error, as a much more abundant clone is one base away. The chain joins TRBV20-1 to TRBJ2-3; a weak D match, TRBD2 (5 bases). CDR3 size: 12 residues. Germline values: CDR1 DFQATT, CDR2 SNEGSKA (reference sequence). The chain's CDR3 is CSASPDAGTHYF. For the CDR3, the DNA is TGCAGTGCTAGCCCCGACGCGGGTACGCATTATTTT.

This clonotype was counted between two and nine times. CDR3 coding DNA: TGTGCCAGCAGTCCCTTGGACTCAACCAACGAGCAGTACTTC. Translation: CASSPLDSTNEQYF. The chain joins TRBV28 to TRBJ2-7, with D tentatively TRBD2 (5 bases). Germline CDR1 MDHEN, CDR2 SYDVKM. V lost 5 bases and J lost 5, with 16 bases in between. The CDR3 has 14 residues. Drawing the rest from reference TRBV28 and TRBJ2-7, the complete variable domain is DVKVTQSSRYLVKRTGEKVFLECVQDMDHENMFWYRQDPGLGLRLIYFSYDVKMKEKGDIPEGYSVSREKKERFSLILESASTNQTSMYLCASSPLDSTNEQYFGPGTRLTVT.

This clonotype was seen only once. The genes are TRBV20-1 and TRBJ2-7, with D uncertain. The last part of the DNA fits TRBJ2-5 better; the J call may be wrong. The CDR3 is 10 residues long. Germline V gives CDR1 DFQATT, CDR2 SNEGSKA (reference sequence). The CDR3 region has the DNA TGCAGTGCTCTCGGAGAGACCCAGTACTTC. It yields the protein CSALGETQYF.

The chain uses TRBV10-3 and TRBJ1-1; D might be TRBD1 (6 bases). V lost 2 bases and J 6 bases, leaving 10 bases between the germline ends. Per germline, CDR1 ENHRY and CDR2 SYGVKD. CDR3 size: 13 residues. CDR3 in amino acids: CAISEAGVAEAFF. The CDR3 DNA follows: TGTGCCATCAGTGAGGCAGGGGTCGCTGAAGCTTTCTTT.

This clonotype was counted between two and nine times. A much larger clone differs from this one at a single base, so this may be a read error. The CDR3 bases are TGTGCCAGCAGCACAATGCAGGGACCAATTTCTGGGCAGTACTTC. Protein: CASSTMQGPISGQYF. The V and J genes are TRBV2 and TRBJ2-5; D is possibly TRBD1 or TRBD2 (5 bases each). This CDR3 has 15 residues. From germline, CDR1 is SNHLY and CDR2 FYNNEI. Trimming took 6 bases from V and 11 from J, leaving 25 bases between them.

This chain uses TRBV28 with TRBJ1-2; TRBD1 might be the D (5 bases). V lost 6 bases, J lost 3 bases, and 17 bases lay in between. The CDR3 spans 15 residues. CDR1 and CDR2 from the germline V gene are MDHEN and SYDVKM. The CDR3 sequence: CASSQRWGVHYGYTF. CDR3 DNA sequence: TGTGCCAGCAGCCAGCGTTGGGGCGTTCACTATGGCTACACCTTC.

The chain is built from TRBV6-5 and TRBJ1-1; 7 nucleotides match TRBD1. Germline-derived CDR1 and CDR2 are MNHEY and SVGAGI. Germline trimming cut 6 bases from V and 6 bases from J; bases unmatched to any gene: 10. The CDR3 runs 14 residues. CDR3 protein: CASSRNRGSAEAFF. The CDR3 DNA is TGTGCCAGCAGCCGAAACAGGGGTAGCGCTGAAGCTTTCTTT.

The chain employs TRBV7-8 and TRBJ2-7; 8 positions agree with TRBD2. V lost 9 bases and J lost 3; bases outside the gene matches: 4. The CDR3 has 12 amino acids. Germline V gene data show CDR1 as SGHVS and CDR2 as FQNEAQ. For the CDR3, the DNA is TGTGCCAGTGGCGGGAGGATCTACGAGCAGTACTTC. Amino acid sequence: CASGGRIYEQYF.

The chain couples TRBV18 to TRBJ1-1; D ambiguous. Germline CDR1 is KGHSH and CDR2 is LQKENI. This CDR3 comprises 16 residues. Trimming pared 0 bases from V and 3 bases from J, leaving 14 bases between. DNA for the CDR3: TGTGCCAGCTCACCACCAGGAATAGGCTGGGACACTGAAGCTTTCTTT. Translating gives CASSPPGIGWDTEAFF.

This chain joins TRBV14 and TRBJ2-5, with 16 bases that match TRBD2. Germline lookup yields CDR1 SGHDN and CDR2 FVKESK. The CDR3 totals 16 residues. With V trimmed by 5 bases and J by 11 bases, 11 bases remained unmatched. The CDR3 coding sequence is TGTGCCAGCAGCATACTCTACCCGGGACTAGCGGGGGGGCAGTACTTC. Translated, it gives CASSILYPGLAGGQYF. The full variable domain, rest sourced from reference TRBV14 and TRBJ2-5, is EAGVTQFPSHSVIEKGQTVTLRCDPISGHDNLYWYRRVMGKEIKFLLHFVKESKQDESGMPNNRFLAERTGGTYSTLKVQPAELEDSGVYFCASSILYPGLAGGQYFGPGTRLLVL.

This clonotype was detected many times. The chain has TRBV20-1 and TRBJ2-7; 10 nucleotides align to TRBD2. Germline V gives CDR1 DFQATT, CDR2 SNEGSKA (reference sequence). This CDR3 comprises 13 residues. V lost 5 bases, J lost 0 bases, and 1 base stayed unmatched. CDR3 region: CSASSGSSYEQYF. CDR3 DNA: TGCAGTGCTTCTAGCGGGAGCTCCTACGAGCAGTACTTC.

On this clonotype: The junction does not match germline at one end; this may be a read error. CDR3 in DNA: TGTGCCTGCAGTACCTACAGGGGGCCCACGGACGAGCAGTACTTC. Amino acid sequence: CACSTYRGPTDEQYF. The chain uses TRBV12-3 or TRBV12-4 and TRBJ2-4; 9 bases are a match to TRBD1. TRBJ2-7 matches the DNA end more closely, so the J call is doubtful. This CDR3 contains 15 residues.

The V and J genes are TRBV7-8 and TRBJ2-2; tentatively, D is TRBD1 (6 bases). From germline, CDR1 is SGHVS and CDR2 FQNEAQ. The germline V and J ends were trimmed by 3 bases and 2 bases, with 13 bases remaining between them. CDR3 length: 16 amino acids. Here the CDR3 DNA reads TGTGCCAGCAGCTTTCGTTTTGGGGGCAACACCGGGGAGCTGTTTTTT. Translation: CASSFRFGGNTGELFF.

About this clonotype: One junction end does not reproduce the germline sequence, and a read error may be involved. The chain combines TRBV28 with TRBJ2-6, with a tentative D call TRBD1 (5 bases). Germline CDR1 MDHEN, CDR2 SYDVKM. This CDR3 has 16 amino acids. In nucleotides, the CDR3 is TGTGCCAGCCCCACAGTAGGTGTTGGTGGGGCCAACGTCCCGACTTTC. This sequence encodes CASPTVGVGGANVPTF.

This clonotype has only a few counts. J is TRBJ1-2 and V is TRBV6-5; D possibly corresponds to TRBD1 (5 bases). Germline assignment: CDR1 MNHEY and CDR2 SVGAGI. V lost 5 bases to trimming and J lost 6 bases, with 16 bases between them. CDR3 size: 14 residues. Here the CDR3 reads CASSPMGGNDGYTF. The CDR3 DNA sequence: TGTGCCAGCAGTCCCATGGGGGGGAACGATGGCTACACCTTC.

The J gene is TRBJ2-7, the V gene TRBV5-5; 8 nucleotides line up with TRBD1. J lost 0 bases, V lost 4 bases, and 6 bases had no gene match. The CDR3 sequence is 15 residues long. In germline, CDR1 is SGHKS, CDR2 YYEKEE (reference sequence). The CDR3 nucleotides read TGTGCCAGCAGCACCACAGGGGGGAGCTCCTACGAGCAGTACTTC. The encoded protein is CASSTTGGSSYEQYF.

V gene TRBV28 combines with J gene TRBJ1-2, with 7 positions matching TRBD1. V lost 4 bases, J lost 3 bases, and 8 bases stayed unmatched. The CDR3 consists of 15 residues. Germline assignment: CDR1 MDHEN and CDR2 SYDVKM. In DNA form, the CDR3 reads TGTGCCAGCAGTTCCTCGGGACAGAGTTACTATGGCTACACCTTC. Translated: CASSSSGQSYYGYTF.

The chain's CDR3 is CSAPHRGSYEQYF. The CDR3 region has the DNA TGCAGTGCTCCTCACAGGGGATCCTACGAGCAGTACTTC. The chain has TRBV20-1 and TRBJ2-7; 7 nucleotides align to TRBD1. Germline V gene lookup returns CDR1 DFQATT and CDR2 SNEGSKA (reference sequence). This CDR3 is built from 13 residues. The junction had 5 bases not matched to a gene; V was cut back by 5 bases and J by 1 base.

The chain carries TRBV12-3 or TRBV12-4 and TRBJ2-3; D is tentatively TRBD1 or TRBD2 (5 bases each). V lost 5 bases and J 11 bases, leaving 20 bases between the germline ends. This CDR3 spans 14 amino acids. Written as DNA, the CDR3 is TGTGCCAGCAGTCCCGGAGTGAGAGGGGATGTGCAGTATTTT. Protein: CASSPGVRGDVQYF.